This T cell receptor (beta chain) was sequenced for a study of OX40 agonist ivuxolimab in advanced cancers. Study observations and caveats: Dosing at 0.1 to 3.0 mg/kg was accompanied by clonal expansion of CD4+ and CD8+ blood T cells by week 6.

In the case of this clone: Antigen unknown.

Clones were sequenced by immunoSEQ multiplex PCR, and TCRdb holds only the in-frame ones, with some missing. This sample has 85,000 to 100,000 clones, with around 82% found just once. Germline V gene data show CDR1 as SGHRS and CDR2 as YFSETQ. CDR3 size: 14 residues. Trimming stripped 0 bases from V and 0 bases from J, with 7 bases between. This sequence joins TRBV5-1 and TRBJ2-7, with D unresolved. This material consisted of CD4+ or CD8+ T cells sorted from blood, taken in a trial of the OX40 agonist ivuxolimab. This clonotype was sampled from an adult with an advanced solid tumor such as melanoma, head and neck, liver or kidney cancer. Here the CDR3 reads CASSLGVNSYEQYF. The CDR3 DNA reads as TGCGCCAGCAGCTTGGGGGTTAACTCCTACGAGCAGTACTTC.